This T cell receptor (beta chain) came from a study of graft-versus-host responses after intestinal transplantation. Study information: Following induction with anti-thymocyte globulin, all recipients were given tacrolimus and steroids for two to four years. The study's findings and limits: GvH clones appeared in recipient marrow, some first in ileum or blood.

Profiled with immunoSEQ multiplex PCR; TCRdb holds only in-frame clones, not every one. The sample gives 15,000 to 20,000 clones, about 93% of which show up once; under 2% is in the top ten. CDR1 is MNHEY and CDR2 is SVGAGI in the germline V gene. CDR3 length: 15 residues. Trimming took off 2 bases at V and 5 bases at J, with 14 bases between the two ends. Note on this clone: No antigen is known for it.

The chain couples TRBV6-5 to TRBJ2-3; D may be TRBD2 (7 bases). The TCR was taken from a human patient who received an intestinal transplant, so some T cells may come from the graft donor. Specimen: PBMCs, collected 350 to 400 days after transplant. The CDR3: CASSYGEGGGDTQYF. The CDR3 DNA sequence: TGTGCCAGCAGTTACGGGGAGGGGGGTGGAGATACGCAGTATTTT.